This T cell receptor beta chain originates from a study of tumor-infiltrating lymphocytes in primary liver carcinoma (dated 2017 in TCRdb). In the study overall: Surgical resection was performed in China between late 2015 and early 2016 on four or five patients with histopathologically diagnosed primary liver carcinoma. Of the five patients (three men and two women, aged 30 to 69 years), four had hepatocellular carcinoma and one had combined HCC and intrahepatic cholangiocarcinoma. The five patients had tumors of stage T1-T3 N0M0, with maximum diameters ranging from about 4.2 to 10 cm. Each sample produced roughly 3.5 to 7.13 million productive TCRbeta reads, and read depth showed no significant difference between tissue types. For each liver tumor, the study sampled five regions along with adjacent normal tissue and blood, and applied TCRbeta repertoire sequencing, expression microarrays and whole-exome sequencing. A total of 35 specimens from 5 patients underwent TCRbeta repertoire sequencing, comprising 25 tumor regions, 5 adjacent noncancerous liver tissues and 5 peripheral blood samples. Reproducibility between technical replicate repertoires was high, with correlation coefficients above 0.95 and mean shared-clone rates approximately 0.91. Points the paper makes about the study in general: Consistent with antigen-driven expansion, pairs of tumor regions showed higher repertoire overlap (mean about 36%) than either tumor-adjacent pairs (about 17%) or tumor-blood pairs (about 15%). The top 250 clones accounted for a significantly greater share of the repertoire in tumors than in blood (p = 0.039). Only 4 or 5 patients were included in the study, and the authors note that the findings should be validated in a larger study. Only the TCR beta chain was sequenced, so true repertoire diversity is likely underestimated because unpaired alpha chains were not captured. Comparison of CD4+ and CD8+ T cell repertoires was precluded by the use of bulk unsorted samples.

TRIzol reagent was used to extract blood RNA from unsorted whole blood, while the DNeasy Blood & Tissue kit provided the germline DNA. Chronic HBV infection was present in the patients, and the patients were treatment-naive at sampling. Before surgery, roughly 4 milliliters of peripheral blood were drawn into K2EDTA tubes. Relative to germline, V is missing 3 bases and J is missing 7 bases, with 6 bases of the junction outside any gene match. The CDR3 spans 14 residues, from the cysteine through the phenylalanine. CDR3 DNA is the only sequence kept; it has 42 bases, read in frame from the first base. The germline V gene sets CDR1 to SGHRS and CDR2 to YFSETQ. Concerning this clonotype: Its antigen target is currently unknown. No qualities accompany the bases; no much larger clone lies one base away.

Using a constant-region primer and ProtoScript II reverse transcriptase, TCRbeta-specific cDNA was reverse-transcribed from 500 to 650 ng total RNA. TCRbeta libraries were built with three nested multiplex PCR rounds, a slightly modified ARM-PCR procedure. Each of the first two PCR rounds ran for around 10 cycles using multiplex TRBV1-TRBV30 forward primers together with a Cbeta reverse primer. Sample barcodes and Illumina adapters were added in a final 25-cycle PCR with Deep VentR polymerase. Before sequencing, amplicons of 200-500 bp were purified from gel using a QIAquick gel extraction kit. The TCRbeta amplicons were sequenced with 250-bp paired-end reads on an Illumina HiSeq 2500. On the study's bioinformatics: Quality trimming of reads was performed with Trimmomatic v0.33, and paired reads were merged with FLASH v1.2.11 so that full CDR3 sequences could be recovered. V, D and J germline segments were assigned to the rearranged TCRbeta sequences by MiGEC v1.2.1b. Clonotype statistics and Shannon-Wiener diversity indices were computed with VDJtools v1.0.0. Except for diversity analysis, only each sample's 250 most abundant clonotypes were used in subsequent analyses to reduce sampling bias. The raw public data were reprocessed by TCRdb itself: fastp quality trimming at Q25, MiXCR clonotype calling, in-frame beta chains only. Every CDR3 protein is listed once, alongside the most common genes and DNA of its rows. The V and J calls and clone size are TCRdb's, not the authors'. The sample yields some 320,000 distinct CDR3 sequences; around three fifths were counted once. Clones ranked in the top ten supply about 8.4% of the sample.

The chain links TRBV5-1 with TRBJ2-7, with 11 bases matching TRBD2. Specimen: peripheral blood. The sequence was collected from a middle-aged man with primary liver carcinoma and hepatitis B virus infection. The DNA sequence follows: TGCGCCAGCAGCTCGGACCGACTAGCGGGGGAGCAGTACTTC. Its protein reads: CASSSDRLAGEQYF.